The next 19 T cell receptor beta chains were all read from a single sample in a study of T cells in Graves' hyperthyroidism and ophthalmopathy. RNA transcripts yielded amplified TCR beta CDR3 regions. With the HTBI primer set, the TCR CDR3 went through a first round of RT-PCR. TCRdb re-called the multiplex PCR reads through MiXCR, storing one row per CDR3 protein. The data contain about 480,000 distinct CDR3 sequences, 13% to 15% of them seen just once; the ten biggest clones take up less than 20%. The sample comprised blood. All receptors come from a woman aged 18-35 years with Graves' hyperthyroidism.

This clonotype was seen more than once but under ten times. The chain joins TRBV6-1 to TRBJ2-1; maybe TRBD2 (7 bases). Deletions cut 8 bases from V and 6 bases from J, with 20 bases between. CDR1 MNHNS and CDR2 SASEGT come from the germline V gene. The CDR3 runs to 15 residues. CDR3 in amino acids: CASAREGGGFNEQFF. CDR3 nucleotide sequence: TGTGCCAGCGCTAGAGAGGGAGGGGGGTTCAATGAGCAGTTCTTC.

This chain uses TRBV20-1 with TRBJ1-1, with 10 bases fitting TRBD1. J gave up 2 bases and V 6 bases, and 6 bases lay outside the gene matches. In germline, CDR1 is DFQATT, CDR2 SNEGSKA (reference sequence). The length of the CDR3 is 14 residues. CDR3 sequence (DNA): TGCAGTGCACTTGGACAGGGGGGAAACACTGAAGCTTTCTTT. This translates into CSALGQGGNTEAFF.

The rearrangement links TRBV19 to TRBJ1-2; 8 bases agree with TRBD1. Germline assignment: CDR1 LNHDA and CDR2 SQIVND (reference sequence). After removal of 9 bases from V and 4 bases from J, the junction contained 10 bases not matched to a gene. The CDR3 contains 14 residues. CDR3 in amino acids: CASIGQGELYGYTF. In nucleotides, the CDR3 is TGTGCCAGCATTGGACAGGGCGAACTCTATGGCTACACCTTC. Supplemented by reference TRBV19 and TRBJ1-2, the full variable domain reads DGGITQSPKYLFRKEGQNVTLSCEQNLNHDAMYWYRQDPGQGLRLIYYSQIVNDFQKGDIAEGYSVSREKKESFPLTVTSAQKNPTAFYLCASIGQGELYGYTFGSGTRLTVV.

The chain links TRBV29-1 to TRBJ2-3; TRBD1 aligns across 7 bases. Germline CDR1 SQVTM, CDR2 ANQGSEA. The CDR3 covers 14 residues. The trim removed 2 bases at V and 3 bases at J, leaving 5 bases unmatched. The CDR3 DNA is TGCAGCGTTGAACAGGGGGTGAGGACAGATACGCAGTATTTT. This sequence encodes CSVEQGVRTDTQYF.

The table lists this clonotype with many counts. CDR3 nucleotide sequence: TGTGCCAGTAGTATGAGCCGAGGTAGCAATCAGCCCCAGCATTTT. It encodes CASSMSRGSNQPQHF. The chain joins TRBV19 to TRBJ1-5; no definite D call. The CDR3 has 15 residues. V was shortened by 3 bases and J by 0 bases, with 9 bases between the two germline ends. Germline lookup yields CDR1 LNHDA and CDR2 SQIVND (reference sequence).

This clonotype was recorded many times. The chain has TRBV4-2 and TRBJ1-1; tentative D call: TRBD1 (6 bases). Germline V gives CDR1 LGHNA, CDR2 YNFKEQ. V was shortened by 2 bases and J by 4 bases, with 11 bases between the two germline ends. CDR3 length: 14 amino acids. This chain's CDR3 is CASSQRTGSTEAFF. The DNA for the CDR3 is TGTGCCAGCAGCCAAAGAACAGGGAGCACTGAAGCTTTCTTT.

This chain links TRBV9 with TRBJ2-5; maybe TRBD2 (6 bases). V shed 4 bases and J shed 9 bases, with 22 bases lying between them. The CDR3 has 15 amino acids. Germline V gives CDR1 SGDLS, CDR2 YYNGEE. The DNA of the CDR3 is TGTGCCAGCAGCACCCCCATTGGTAGCGGTGAGTCCCAGTACTTC. Translating it yields CASSTPIGSGESQYF.

This clonotype was counted at least ten times. The rearrangement joins TRBV7-2 to TRBJ2-1, with 9 bases aligning to TRBD2. V was pared by 4 bases and J by 6 bases, with 4 bases of the junction left unmatched. This CDR3 comprises 14 residues. Germline V gene lookup returns CDR1 SGHTA and CDR2 FQGNSA. The DNA of the CDR3 is TGTGCCAGCAGCTCCGGGACTAGCTTCAATGAGCAGTTCTTC. Amino acid sequence: CASSSGTSFNEQFF.

The rearrangement joins TRBV11-3 to TRBJ2-3; 9 bases agree with TRBD2. This CDR3 region has 15 residues. V lost 6 bases and J lost 2; bases outside the gene matches: 6. CDR1 and CDR2 from the germline V gene are SGHNT and YENEEA. Here the CDR3 reads CASSRTSDDTDTQYF. As DNA, the CDR3 is TGTGCCAGCAGTAGGACTAGCGATGACACAGATACGCAGTATTTT.

This clonotype showed up many times. The CDR3 is CASSENTGSNGYTF. DNA for the CDR3: TGTGCCAGCAGCGAAAATACAGGGAGCAATGGCTACACCTTC. The chain carries TRBV13 and TRBJ1-2; maybe TRBD1 (6 bases). This CDR3 is 14 amino acids long. V lost 5 bases and J 6 bases, leaving 16 bases between the germline ends. Germline V gives CDR1 PRHDT, CDR2 FYEKMQ (reference sequence).

A remark on this clonotype: A much larger clonotype is one base distant, so this may be a read error. The chain recombines TRBV19 with TRBJ2-5; D possibly corresponds to TRBD2 (5 bases). Germline CDR1 LNHDA, CDR2 SQIVND (reference sequence). The CDR3 is made up of 14 amino acids. CDR3 protein: CASGIGNARETQYF. DNA for the CDR3: TGTGCCAGTGGTATCGGGAATGCCCGAGAGACCCAGTACTTC.

This clonotype showed up many times. This chain uses TRBV9 with TRBJ1-4, with 8 bases that match TRBD1. The CDR3 consists of 15 residues. Trimming at V came to 5 bases and at J to 3 bases, leaving 6 bases not matched to a gene. Germline CDR1 SGDLS, CDR2 YYNGEE. CDR3 in DNA: TGTGCCAGCAGTTACGACAGGGGTGCTAATGAAAAACTGTTTTTT. Its protein is CASSYDRGANEKLFF.

This clonotype was observed a handful of times. The rearrangement links TRBV6-1 to TRBJ2-7; a possible D gene is TRBD2 (6 bases). Trimming removed 3 bases at V and 2 bases at J, with 14 bases between. The length of the CDR3 is 15 residues. Germline assignment: CDR1 MNHNS and CDR2 SASEGT. This CDR3 is CASSDLSGDPYEQYF. As DNA, the CDR3 is TGTGCCAGCAGTGATTTGTCGGGAGACCCCTACGAGCAGTACTTC.

The J gene is TRBJ1-6, the V gene TRBV2, with a tentative D call TRBD1 (5 bases). This CDR3 spans 15 amino acids. Per the germline V gene, CDR1 is SNHLY and CDR2 is FYNNEI. The V gene lost 7 bases and the J gene lost 2 bases, with 12 bases spanning the gap. The DNA for the CDR3 is TGTGCCAGCACCGGGGGGAGTCCCTATAATTCACCCCTCCACTTT. It is translated as CASTGGSPYNSPLHF.

Many counts were recorded for this clonotype. V is TRBV12-3 or TRBV12-4 and J is TRBJ1-2; a possible D gene is TRBD1 (5 bases). V was shortened by 6 bases and J by 1 base, with 9 bases between the two germline ends. CDR3 length: 13 residues. The DNA for the CDR3 is TGTGCCAGCAGAAGACAGATTAACTATGGCTACACCTTC. It codes for CASRRQINYGYTF.

There are many counts of this clonotype. V usage is TRBV6-1 and J usage is TRBJ1-5; TRBD1 aligns across 9 bases. V was pared by 7 bases and J by 6 bases, with 1 base of the junction left unmatched. The CDR3 sequence is 12 residues long. Germline V gene sequence: CDR1 MNHNS, CDR2 SASEGT. DNA for the CDR3: TGTGCCAGCAAGACAGGGGGTCAGCCCCAGCATTTT. Its protein is CASKTGGQPQHF.

The chain combines TRBV11-2 with TRBJ2-7; TRBD1 aligns across 7 bases. The length of the CDR3 is 15 residues. Trimming took 0 bases from V and 3 from J; bases not matched to a gene: 5. The V gene's germline CDR1 is SGHAT and CDR2 FQNNGV. The CDR3 loop is CASSLESDRDYEQYF. Here the CDR3 DNA reads TGTGCCAGCAGCTTAGAGTCTGACAGGGACTACGAGCAGTACTTC.

This clonotype was found many times. The rearrangement uses TRBV18 and TRBJ2-2; no firm D call. This CDR3 has 15 amino acids. Germline V CDR1 and CDR2: KGHSH, LQKENI. V shed 1 base and J shed 1 base, with 7 bases lying between them. CDR3 region: CASSPLGKNTGELFF. In DNA, the CDR3 is TGTGCCAGCTCACCACTCGGAAAGAACACCGGGGAGCTGTTTTTT.

This clonotype was observed at least ten times. The chain joins TRBV2 to TRBJ2-3; 12 bases map to TRBD2. Germline CDR1 and CDR2: SNHLY and FYNNEI. V lost 6 bases and J lost 5; bases outside the gene matches: 6. This CDR3 has 15 amino acids. The CDR3 nucleotides read TGTGCCAGCAGCCTCCGGACTAGCGGGATAGATACGCAGTATTTT. The encoded protein is CASSLRTSGIDTQYF.